This T cell receptor beta chain was identified in a study of identical twins. The sample holds a few counts of this clonotype. Its antigen is undetermined. Study-level results: Where beta out-of-frame sequences were concerned, excess twin sharing was weaker.

TCRdb reanalysed the 5' RACE reads using MiXCR and keeps one entry per CDR3 protein. This sample carries approximately 620,000 distinct CDR3 sequences, roughly 8% of them seen once, and the ten largest clones take more than 0.75%. The CDR3 contains 15 residues. V was clipped by 2 bases and J by 2 bases, with 13 bases between them. CDR1 and CDR2 from the germline V gene are MNHEY and SVGEGT. These records were also assigned to another study, of yellow fever vaccine responses in identical twins.

This receptor was taken from a woman aged 18-29 years in good health. The chain is built from TRBV6-2 or TRBV6-3 and TRBJ2-7; D unclear. What was sequenced was PBMCs. The CDR3 DNA follows: TGTGCCAGCAGTTACCCCGGGCATTCCCCCTACGAGCAGTACTTC. It encodes CASSYPGHSPYEQYF.